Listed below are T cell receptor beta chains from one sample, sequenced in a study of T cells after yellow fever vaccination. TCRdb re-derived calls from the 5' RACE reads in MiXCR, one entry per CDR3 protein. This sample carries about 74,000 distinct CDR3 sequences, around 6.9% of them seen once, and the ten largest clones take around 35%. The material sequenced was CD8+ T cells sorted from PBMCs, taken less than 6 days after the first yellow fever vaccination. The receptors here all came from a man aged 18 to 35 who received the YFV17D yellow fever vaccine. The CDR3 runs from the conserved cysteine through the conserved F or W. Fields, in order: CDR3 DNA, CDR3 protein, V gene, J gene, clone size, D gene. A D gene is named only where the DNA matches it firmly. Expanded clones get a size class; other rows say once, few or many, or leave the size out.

CDR3 DNA: TGTGCCAGCAGCTTGGTACACAAAGGAGATACGCAGTATTTT; CDR3 protein: CASSLVHKGDTQYF; V gene: TRBV5-4; J gene: TRBJ2-3; clone size: -; D gene: -
CDR3 DNA: TGTGCCAGCAGTTTACTCGGCCAGGGAGATGAAGCTTTCTTT; CDR3 protein: CASSLLGQGDEAFF; V gene: TRBV12-3/TRBV12-4; J gene: TRBJ1-1; clone size: -; D gene: -
CDR3 DNA: TGTGCCAGCCGGAGGGGGGGAGGCACTGAAGCTTTCTTT; CDR3 protein: CASRRGGGTEAFF; V gene: TRBV2; J gene: TRBJ1-1; clone size: few; D gene: -
CDR3 DNA: TGTGCCACCAGCAGAGATCGTGGGAGGGGGGAAAAACTGTTTTTT; CDR3 protein: CATSRDRGRGEKLFF; V gene: TRBV15; J gene: TRBJ1-4; clone size: -; D gene: -
CDR3 DNA: TGTGCCAGCAGTTCCTTTGGACGGAGAAACACTGAAGCTTTCTTT; CDR3 protein: CASSSFGRRNTEAFF; V gene: TRBV12-3/TRBV12-4; J gene: TRBJ1-1; clone size: many; D gene: -
CDR3 DNA: TGTGCCAGCTCTACGTGGCCCTACGAGCAGTACTTC; CDR3 protein: CASSTWPYEQYF; V gene: TRBV6-2/TRBV6-3; J gene: TRBJ2-7; clone size: few; D gene: -
CDR3 DNA: TGCGCCAGCAGCCAAACTCCTTACGACGGCTACAATGAGCAGTTCTTC; CDR3 protein: CASSQTPYDGYNEQFF; V gene: TRBV4-3; J gene: TRBJ2-1; clone size: few; D gene: -
CDR3 DNA: TGTGCCAGCAGCCCAATGGGTGGGACCGGGGAGCTGTTTTTT; CDR3 protein: CASSPMGGTGELFF; V gene: TRBV7-6; J gene: TRBJ2-2; clone size: few; D gene: -
CDR3 DNA: TGTGCCAGTAGTATAGGCCCAATTACGAACAATGAGCAGTTCTTC; CDR3 protein: CASSIGPITNNEQFF; V gene: TRBV19; J gene: TRBJ2-1; clone size: many; D gene: -
CDR3 DNA: TGTGCCAGCAGCTGGGGGCCCCCAGGCACCGGGGAGCTGTTTTTT; CDR3 protein: CASSWGPPGTGELFF; V gene: TRBV12-3/TRBV12-4; J gene: TRBJ2-2; clone size: few; D gene: -
CDR3 DNA: TGTGCCAGCAGCCCGAGCACAGGGGACTACTACAATGAGCAGTTCTTC; CDR3 protein: CASSPSTGDYYNEQFF; V gene: TRBV7-6; J gene: TRBJ2-1; clone size: many; D gene: -
CDR3 DNA: TGTGCCATCCCGGGACTAGCGGCAAACACCGGGGAGCTGTTTTTT; CDR3 protein: CAIPGLAANTGELFF; V gene: TRBV7-9; J gene: TRBJ2-2; clone size: few; D gene: TRBD2
CDR3 DNA: TGCGCCAGCAGCCAAGTCGGGTTGAACTATGGCTACACCTTC; CDR3 protein: CASSQVGLNYGYTF; V gene: TRBV4-1; J gene: TRBJ1-2; clone size: many; D gene: -
CDR3 DNA: TGTGCCAGCCGGGGGGTGGACGAGCAGTACTTC; CDR3 protein: CASRGVDEQYF; V gene: TRBV12-3/TRBV12-4; J gene: TRBJ2-7; clone size: -; D gene: TRBD2
CDR3 DNA: TGTGCCAGCAGTGGCCTGACAGCTGAGGTCTACAATGAGCAGTTCTTC; CDR3 protein: CASSGLTAEVYNEQFF; V gene: TRBV25-1; J gene: TRBJ2-1; clone size: many; D gene: -
CDR3 DNA: TGTGCCAGCAGCGAAAGCCCGACGGGATTTTTCTATGGCTACACCTTC; CDR3 protein: CASSESPTGFFYGYTF; V gene: TRBV7-2; J gene: TRBJ1-2; clone size: few; D gene: -
CDR3 DNA: TGTGCCAGCAGTTTAGGGAGGGGGCAGTTCTTC; CDR3 protein: CASSLGRGQFF; V gene: TRBV27; J gene: TRBJ2-1; clone size: many; D gene: TRBD2
CDR3 DNA: TGTGCCAGCAGCTTAGGTCAAGGTGATCAGGGCTATGGCTACACCTTC; CDR3 protein: CASSLGQGDQGYGYTF; V gene: TRBV13; J gene: TRBJ1-2; clone size: -; D gene: -
CDR3 DNA: TGCAGCGTTGAAGGGGTAGGGCGTCCGGAGACCCAGTACTTC; CDR3 protein: CSVEGVGRPETQYF; V gene: TRBV29-1; J gene: TRBJ2-5; clone size: many; D gene: -
CDR3 DNA: TGTGCCAGCAGCTACACAGGGCCCGGGGAGCTGTTTTTT; CDR3 protein: CASSYTGPGELFF; V gene: TRBV7-9; J gene: TRBJ2-2; clone size: many; D gene: -
CDR3 DNA: TGCAGCGTTGAAATTATGACTTGGAGATACTTC; CDR3 protein: CSVEIMTWRYF; V gene: TRBV29-1; J gene: TRBJ2-5; clone size: many; D gene: -
CDR3 DNA: TGTGCCAGCAGCCAAGGCCAGAATGAGCAGTTCTTC; CDR3 protein: CASSQGQNEQFF; V gene: TRBV9; J gene: TRBJ2-1; clone size: many; D gene: -
CDR3 DNA: TGTGCCAGCAGCGTAGCGGGGGGCGCAGACACTGAAGCTTTCTTT; CDR3 protein: CASSVAGGADTEAFF; V gene: TRBV9; J gene: TRBJ1-1; clone size: -; D gene: -
CDR3 DNA: TGCAGTGCCCCGTCCGGGTTTGGGAGCAATCAGCCCCAGCATTTT; CDR3 protein: CSAPSGFGSNQPQHF; V gene: TRBV20-1; J gene: TRBJ1-5; clone size: few; D gene: -
CDR3 DNA: TGCGCCAGCAGCCAAGATAAAGCGGGGGCTTTATTGGCAGATACGCAGTATTTT; CDR3 protein: CASSQDKAGALLADTQYF; V gene: TRBV4-3; J gene: TRBJ2-3; clone size: -; D gene: TRBD2
CDR3 DNA: TGTGCCAGCAGCCCCGTTCGCCGTCCCTACAATGAGCAGTTCTTC; CDR3 protein: CASSPVRRPYNEQFF; V gene: TRBV7-9; J gene: TRBJ2-1; clone size: many; D gene: -
CDR3 DNA: TGTGCCAGCAGCTTAATAACACGGGGAGAGAACTATGGCTACACCTTC; CDR3 protein: CASSLITRGENYGYTF; V gene: TRBV7-8; J gene: TRBJ1-2; clone size: -; D gene: -
CDR3 DNA: TGCGCCAGCAGCTTGGCCGGCCGGGACTCCCCCGCAGATACGCAGTATTTT; CDR3 protein: CASSLAGRDSPADTQYF; V gene: TRBV5-1; J gene: TRBJ2-3; clone size: -; D gene: -
CDR3 DNA: TGTGCCACCAGCAGAGATTTAGGACTAGCGAACTACGAGCAGTACTTC; CDR3 protein: CATSRDLGLANYEQYF; V gene: TRBV15; J gene: TRBJ2-7; clone size: many; D gene: TRBD2
CDR3 DNA: TGTGCCAGCAGCGTCGCAGGGATCAGCACTGAAGCTTTCTTT; CDR3 protein: CASSVAGISTEAFF; V gene: TRBV9; J gene: TRBJ1-1; clone size: few; D gene: -
CDR3 DNA: TGTGCCAGCAGTTACCGCGGAAGGTCCCAAGAGACCCAGTACTTC; CDR3 protein: CASSYRGRSQETQYF; V gene: TRBV6-2/TRBV6-3; J gene: TRBJ2-5; clone size: many; D gene: -
CDR3 DNA: TGCGCCAGCAGCCAAGAGGTCGTTCCAGCCTCAGAAGGCGAAAAACTGTTTTTT; CDR3 protein: CASSQEVVPASEGEKLFF; V gene: TRBV4-3; J gene: TRBJ1-4; clone size: -; D gene: -
CDR3 DNA: TGTGCCAGCAGCGCCGGACTAGCGGTGACTTGGGAGCAGTACTTC; CDR3 protein: CASSAGLAVTWEQYF; V gene: TRBV9; J gene: TRBJ2-7; clone size: many; D gene: TRBD2
CDR3 DNA: TGTGCCAGCAGTCCGACAGAAAACTATGGCTACACCTTC; CDR3 protein: CASSPTENYGYTF; V gene: TRBV7-9; J gene: TRBJ1-2; clone size: many; D gene: -
CDR3 DNA: TGTGCCAGCAGCTTAGCCACAGCCCTAGGCTACACCTTC; CDR3 protein: CASSLATALGYTF; V gene: TRBV7-2; J gene: TRBJ1-2; clone size: -; D gene: -
CDR3 DNA: TGTGCCAGTAGTACCGGACAGGGGGCGAGTACTGAAGCTTTCTTT; CDR3 protein: CASSTGQGASTEAFF; V gene: TRBV19; J gene: TRBJ1-1; clone size: -; D gene: TRBD1
CDR3 DNA: TGTGCCAGCAGCCCGCGGGCGGGACAGGGGCCAAGACAGCAGTTCTTC; CDR3 protein: CASSPRAGQGPRQQFF; V gene: TRBV7-6; J gene: TRBJ2-1; clone size: -; D gene: TRBD1
CDR3 DNA: TGTGCCAGCAGTGACCTCGGGACTTTTAATGAGCAGTTCTTC; CDR3 protein: CASSDLGTFNEQFF; V gene: TRBV25-1; J gene: TRBJ2-1; clone size: many; D gene: -
CDR3 DNA: TGTGCCAGCAGCCCTGAAGGACAGAACACCGGGGAGCTGTTTTTT; CDR3 protein: CASSPEGQNTGELFF; V gene: TRBV7-3; J gene: TRBJ2-2; clone size: many; D gene: -
CDR3 DNA: TGCAGTGCTAGGGATTGGACAGCGTATGGCTACACCTTC; CDR3 protein: CSARDWTAYGYTF; V gene: TRBV20-1; J gene: TRBJ1-2; clone size: few; D gene: -
CDR3 DNA: TGTGCCAGCAGCTTAGGGGTCGGGACAGGGAGTCGCAATGAGCAGTTCTTC; CDR3 protein: CASSLGVGTGSRNEQFF; V gene: TRBV7-2; J gene: TRBJ2-1; clone size: few; D gene: TRBD1
CDR3 DNA: TGCGCCAGCAGCCTTAGGGCAGGGTTTGGCAATCAGCCCCAGCATTTT; CDR3 protein: CASSLRAGFGNQPQHF; V gene: TRBV4-1; J gene: TRBJ1-5; clone size: -; D gene: -
CDR3 DNA: TGTGCTAGTGGGAGGGGGAACACTGAAGCTTTCTTT; CDR3 protein: CASGRGNTEAFF; V gene: TRBV12-5; J gene: TRBJ1-1; clone size: -; D gene: -
CDR3 DNA: TGTGCCAGCAGCCCCGCTGGGGGGTGGGGGGATACGCAGTATTTT; CDR3 protein: CASSPAGGWGDTQYF; V gene: TRBV6-1; J gene: TRBJ2-3; clone size: many; D gene: -
CDR3 DNA: TGCGCCAGCAGCCCCGAAGGCGGGACAGGACACTACGAGCAGTACTTC; CDR3 protein: CASSPEGGTGHYEQYF; V gene: TRBV5-1; J gene: TRBJ2-7; clone size: few; D gene: TRBD1
CDR3 DNA: TGTGCCAGCAGTTTCAGGGACAGGGAGACGTACGAGCAGTACTTC; CDR3 protein: CASSFRDRETYEQYF; V gene: TRBV28; J gene: TRBJ2-7; clone size: -; D gene: TRBD1
CDR3 DNA: TGCGCCAGCAGCTTGAGGTTGCGGGGGGGAGATGGCGAGCAGTACTTC; CDR3 protein: CASSLRLRGGDGEQYF; V gene: TRBV5-1; J gene: TRBJ2-7; clone size: -; D gene: TRBD2
CDR3 DNA: TGTGCCAGCAGCAGCCCTCGGGCATATGAGCAGTTCTTC; CDR3 protein: CASSSPRAYEQFF; V gene: TRBV5-5; J gene: TRBJ2-1; clone size: few; D gene: -
CDR3 DNA: TGCGCCAGCAGCCAAGAGGCCCAGACTGGTTACGAGCAGTACTTC; CDR3 protein: CASSQEAQTGYEQYF; V gene: TRBV4-3; J gene: TRBJ2-7; clone size: -; D gene: -